This T cell receptor (beta chain) came from a study of blood T cell repertoires in COVID-19. Study background: The analysed material was cDNA or gDNA that came from T cells, B-cell-depleted T cells, or PBMCs.

This clone was seen once. V lost 0 bases to trimming and J lost 0 bases; unmatched junction nucleotides: 9. The germline gives CDR1 ENHRY, CDR2 SYGVKD. This CDR3 spans 19 amino acids. Here immunoSEQ multiplex PCR was the method, and the copy in TCRdb shows in-frame clones only, minus some. The sample yields about 200,000 clones, about four fifths seen once. Participants were aged roughly 18 to 90 years, lived in over 20 US areas, and enrolled virtually. Resolution of symptoms, clearance, or two negative PCRs was present in recovered Cohort 3 donors. The clonotype comes from a man aged 40-49 years who had recovered from COVID-19. This chain connects TRBV10-3 to TRBJ2-5, with TRBD2 identical over 11 bases. Sequencing was performed on PBMCs or T cells enriched from blood (not recorded which). The CDR3 nucleotides read TGTGCCATCAGTGAGTCGGCCTCTAGCGGGGGGACGTACCAAGAGACCCAGTACTTC. Translation: CAISESASSGGTYQETQYF.